Below, 13 T cell receptor beta chains from the same sample are listed, as sequenced in a study of T cell changes during pregnancy in multiple sclerosis. The method was immunoSEQ multiplex PCR; TCRdb's version includes in-frame clones alone and lacks a portion of them. The top ten clones hold 7.7% of a sample with under 15,000 clones, around 89% of them seen once. The input for sequencing was CD8+ T cells from peripheral blood mononuclear cells, taken in the second trimester of pregnancy. These receptors all come from a female donor in good health, enrolled as a control in a pregnancy study.

The CDR3 nucleotides are TGCGCCAGCAGCCAACGCACAAGCCGGGCCTACAATGAGCAGTTCTTC. It translates to CASSQRTSRAYNEQFF. This sequence joins TRBV4-1 and TRBJ2-1; the D is unclear. The CDR3 runs 16 residues. The germline gives CDR1 MGHRA, CDR2 YSYEKL. The germline V and J ends were trimmed by 2 bases and 2 bases, with 13 bases remaining between them.

The rearrangement links TRBV30 to TRBJ2-2; D remains unclear. The CDR3 has 12 residues. V was cut by 3 bases and J by 3 bases, with 5 bases left in between. From germline, CDR1 is GTSNPN and CDR2 SVGIG (reference sequence). CDR3 in amino acids: CAWRSDTGELFF. The CDR3 nucleotides are TGTGCCTGGAGGTCTGACACCGGGGAGCTGTTTTTT.

This clone was found a few times. This rearrangement joins TRBV4-2 to TRBJ2-1, with 7 positions matching TRBD2. The CDR3 consists of 16 residues. J gave up 3 bases and V 0 bases, and 5 bases lay outside the gene matches. Germline CDR1 is LGHNA and CDR2 is YNFKEQ. The CDR3 spells CASSQEAGEGYNEQFF. CDR3 bases: TGTGCCAGCAGCCAAGAGGCGGGAGAGGGCTACAATGAGCAGTTCTTC.

The chain employs TRBV5-5 and TRBJ1-1; TRBD1 aligns across 10 bases. This CDR3 has 15 residues. Trimming took 0 bases from V and 5 from J; bases not matched to a gene: 4. Germline V gene lookup returns CDR1 SGHKS and CDR2 YYEKEE (reference sequence). CDR3 amino acids: CASSLVQGQGTEAFF. The CDR3 coding sequence is TGTGCCAGCAGCTTGGTACAGGGACAGGGGACTGAAGCTTTCTTT.

The V and J genes are TRBV28 and TRBJ1-5; D might be TRBD1 (5 bases). The V end lost 5 bases, the J end lost 4 bases, and 15 bases lay between the germline ends. This CDR3 spans 15 amino acids. Germline CDR1 MDHEN, CDR2 SYDVKM. CDR3 amino acids: CASSPRGGGNQPQHF. The CDR3, as DNA: TGTGCCAGCAGTCCACGCGGCGGGGGAAATCAGCCCCAGCATTTT.

V gene TRBV4-1 combines with J gene TRBJ2-1, with TRBD1 identical over 9 bases. The germline V gene has CDR1 MGHRA and CDR2 YSYEKL. The CDR3 loop spans 15 amino acids. J gave up 4 bases and V 3 bases, and 4 bases lay outside the gene matches. CDR3 loop: CASSHRQGGYNEQFF. The CDR3 DNA is TGCGCCAGCAGCCACAGACAGGGGGGGTACAATGAGCAGTTCTTC.

The sample holds one count of this clone. The chain uses TRBV6-5 and TRBJ1-4; D is possibly TRBD1 (6 bases). The ends were cut back, 0 bases at V and 5 bases at J, with 13 bases in the middle. The CDR3 consists of 16 residues. Per the germline V gene, CDR1 is MNHEY and CDR2 is SVGAGI. The CDR3: CASSYSPDRTNEKLFF. Here the CDR3 DNA reads TGTGCCAGCAGTTACTCTCCCGACAGGACAAATGAAAAACTGTTTTTT.

The chain couples TRBV19 to TRBJ1-5; D may be TRBD1 (5 bases). This CDR3 spans 18 amino acids. Trimming stripped 8 bases from V and 0 bases from J, with 23 bases between. Germline-derived CDR1 and CDR2 are LNHDA and SQIVND (reference sequence). CDR3 sequence reads: CASRGGNEGLYSNQPQHF. The CDR3 coding sequence is TGTGCCAGTCGGGGGGGGAATGAGGGCCTTTATAGCAATCAGCCCCAGCATTTT.

The J gene is TRBJ1-1, the V gene TRBV19, with D possibly TRBD1 on 5 matching bases. This CDR3 comprises 16 residues. Looked up from germline, CDR1 is LNHDA and CDR2 is SQIVND (reference sequence). With 4 bases removed from V and 3 bases from J, the gap between germline ends came to 18 bases. CDR3 nucleotide sequence: TGTGCCAGTAGTAGCGGGACCTTCCAGAGTGACACTGAAGCTTTCTTT. It codes for CASSSGTFQSDTEAFF.

J is TRBJ2-1 and V is TRBV28; 10 bases line up with TRBD2. Trimming cost V 7 bases and J 5 bases; bases outside gene matches: 8. Germline loops: CDR1 MDHEN, CDR2 SYDVKM. This CDR3 contains 15 residues. The CDR3 coding sequence is TGTGCCAGCACGGAGACTAGCGGGTTCCACAATGAGCAGTTCTTC. Encoded protein: CASTETSGFHNEQFF.

The chain couples TRBV6-6 to TRBJ2-7; no clear D gene. Trimming removed 3 bases at V and 1 base at J, with 7 bases between. CDR3 size: 13 residues. Germline V gives CDR1 MNHNY, CDR2 SVGAGI (reference sequence). This CDR3 is CASSYSHSYEQYF. CDR3 nucleotides: TGTGCCAGCAGTTATAGTCATTCCTACGAGCAGTACTTC.

The J gene is TRBJ2-7, the V gene TRBV6-1, with 7 bases identical to TRBD2. Per germline, CDR1 MNHNS and CDR2 SASEGT. CDR3 length equals 16 residues. The V segment lost 0 bases and the J segment 2 bases; nucleotides outside the gene matches: 7. CDR3 sequence: CASSEAGRETTYEQYF. The CDR3 nucleotides are TGTGCCAGCAGTGAAGCGGGGCGGGAGACGACCTACGAGCAGTACTTC.

This clone is medium-sized. Other nucleotide sequences in the sample specify the same CDR3. This chain links TRBV15 with TRBJ2-3, with 8 bases that match TRBD2. This CDR3 spans 15 amino acids. Trimming removed 0 bases from V and 1 base from J; junction bases left unmatched: 0. Germline V gives CDR1 LNHNV, CDR2 YYDKDF (reference sequence). The CDR3 bases are TGTGCCACCAGCAGAGAAGCGGGGGGCACAGATACGCAGTATTTT. Its protein product is CATSREAGGTDTQYF.